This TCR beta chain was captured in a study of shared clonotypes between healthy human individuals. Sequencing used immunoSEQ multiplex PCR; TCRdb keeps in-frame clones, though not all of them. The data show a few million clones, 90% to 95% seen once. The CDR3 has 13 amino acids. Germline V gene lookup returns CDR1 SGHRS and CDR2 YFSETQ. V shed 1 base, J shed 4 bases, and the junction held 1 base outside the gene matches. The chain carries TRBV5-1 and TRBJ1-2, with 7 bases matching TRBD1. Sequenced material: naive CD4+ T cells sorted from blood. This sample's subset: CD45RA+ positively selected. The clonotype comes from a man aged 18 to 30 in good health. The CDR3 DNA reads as TGCGCCAGCAGCTTGAGGGACAGCTATGGCTACACCTTC. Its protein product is CASSLRDSYGYTF.